This T cell receptor beta chain was sequenced for a study of blood T cell repertoires in COVID-19. For the study at large: COVID-19 samples from acute and convalescent phases originated in the United States, Italy and Spain. Sources were T cells, B-cell-depleted T cells, or PBMCs; the material itself was cDNA or gDNA.

Trimming took 2 bases from V and 5 from J, leaving 12 bases between them. Germline V gives CDR1 MDHEN, CDR2 SYDVKM. This CDR3 is 14 amino acids long. Original methodology: Estimates of nucleated cell counts were drawn from the amplification of reference gene primers. Libraries were prepared by immunoSEQ multiplex PCR; TCRdb keeps only in-frame clonotypes and omits some of them. V and J calls plus clone size are reproduced from that table; the DNA served to infer D and trimming. Altogether over 60,000 clones are present, about 88% being singletons, with the ten largest covering 2.5% to 3.5%. The sequenced material came from peripheral blood. J is TRBJ1-1 and V is TRBV28; D uncertain. The source of this sequence is an older man with active or convalescent COVID-19. CDR3 coding DNA: TGTGCCAGCAGTTTAGGGCAGGAGGATACTGAAGCTTTCTTT. This translates into CASSLGQEDTEAFF.